This entry lists 30 T cell receptor beta chains sequenced from one sample in a study of T cells in Graves' hyperthyroidism and ophthalmopathy. RNA transcripts gave rise to amplified TCR beta CDR3 regions. The HTBI set primed first-round TCR CDR3 RT-PCR. TCRdb called the multiplex PCR reads again in MiXCR, with one record for every CDR3 protein. The sample records around 610,000 distinct CDR3 sequences, about 14% being singletons. The source material was blood. The receptor set was obtained from a middle-aged woman with Graves' ophthalmopathy.

This clonotype has a count of ten or more. The genes are TRBV12-5 and TRBJ1-5, with 9 bases that match TRBD1. The CDR3 consists of 17 residues. The germline V gene has CDR1 LGHNT and CDR2 FRNRAP. Unmatched junction bases numbered 8, after V lost 2 bases and J lost 3 bases. The CDR3: CASGLLSGQGFNQPQHF. CDR3 in DNA: TGTGCTAGTGGTTTGTTATCGGGACAGGGATTCAATCAGCCCCAGCATTTT. Full variable domain (rest looked up from reference TRBV12-5 and TRBJ1-5): DARVTQTPRHKVTEMGQEVTMRCQPILGHNTVFWYRQTMMQGLELLAYFRNRAPLDDSGMPKDRFSAEMPDATLATLKIQPSEPRDSAVYFCASGLLSGQGFNQPQHFGDGTRLSIL.

V usage is TRBV19 and J usage is TRBJ2-5; weak D call: TRBD1 (5 bases). This CDR3 comprises 12 residues. The germline CDR1 and CDR2 sequences are LNHDA and SQIVND (reference sequence). V lost 3 bases and J lost 5, with 7 bases in between. Written as DNA, the CDR3 is TGTGCCAGTAGTATCGCAGGGGAGACCCAGTACTTC. This sequence encodes CASSIAGETQYF.

This clonotype was counted only a few times. Germline is not matched at one junction end, which may reflect a read error. V is TRBV27 and J is TRBJ2-7; 9 nucleotides match TRBD2. From germline, CDR1 is MNHEY and CDR2 SMNVEV (reference sequence). This CDR3 region has 15 residues. CDR3 nucleotides: TGTGCCAGCAGTACCTTAGCGGGAGCTCGCTACAAGCAGTACTTC. Translation: CASSTLAGARYKQYF.

This clonotype was counted a few times. V and J are TRBV28 and TRBJ2-7; D remains unclear. The CDR3 is 15 amino acids. Trimming took 3 bases from V and 6 from J, leaving 18 bases between them. The germline gives CDR1 MDHEN, CDR2 SYDVKM. The CDR3 protein is CASSFWVIPMGEQYF. The CDR3 DNA sequence: TGTGCCAGCAGTTTTTGGGTAATCCCGATGGGCGAGCAGTACTTC.

The chain recombines TRBV2 with TRBJ2-7; D perhaps matches TRBD2 (5 bases). The CDR3 is 14 amino acids. Deletions cut 6 bases from V and 2 bases from J, with 14 bases between. Looked up from germline, CDR1 is SNHLY and CDR2 is FYNNEI. CDR3 nucleotide sequence: TGTGCCAGCAGAAGGGCCTCGACTACCTACGAGCAGTACTTC. This translates into CASRRASTTYEQYF.

The rearrangement joins TRBV10-3 to TRBJ2-7; 10 bases map to TRBD2. CDR3 size: 13 residues. CDR1 is ENHRY, CDR2 SYGVKD, per germline. The J segment lost 1 base and the V segment lost 10 bases, leaving 4 bases of the junction unmatched. The CDR3 loop reads CATEREGSYEQYF. CDR3 bases: TGTGCCACCGAGCGGGAGGGATCCTACGAGCAGTACTTC.

This clonotype was seen ten or more times. In nucleotides, the CDR3 is TGTGCCAGCACCCTCGACCGTCGCGAGCAGTACTTC. As protein: CASTLDRREQYF. The genes are TRBV6-1 and TRBJ2-7; D gene uncertain. This CDR3 contains 12 residues. Germline V gives CDR1 MNHNS, CDR2 SASEGT. V lost 7 bases and J lost 6, with 13 bases in between.

This clonotype showed up many times. The rearrangement links TRBV12-3 or TRBV12-4 to TRBJ2-7, with 9 bases matching TRBD1. Trimming took 2 bases from V and 5 from J; bases not matched to a gene: 16. The CDR3 runs 18 residues. The CDR3 DNA follows: TGTGCCAGCAGTTTACGAGGACAGGGGAGTGGTAATCTCCACGAGCAGTACTTC. It encodes CASSLRGQGSGNLHEQYF.

This clonotype was counted a single time. The chain recombines TRBV6-2 or TRBV6-3 with TRBJ1-1; D is ambiguous. CDR1 is MNHEY, CDR2 SVGEGT, per germline. V was clipped by 4 bases and J by 4 bases, with 10 bases between them. The CDR3 loop spans 13 amino acids. DNA for the CDR3: TGTGCCAGCAGTTTCCACAGAGGCACTGAAGCTTTCTTT. Translation gives CASSFHRGTEAFF.

This chain connects TRBV11-2 to TRBJ2-7, with D maybe TRBD2 (5 bases). This CDR3 comprises 15 residues. The V end lost 2 bases, the J end lost 5 bases, and 16 bases lay between the germline ends. CDR1 is SGHAT and CDR2 is FQNNGV in the germline V gene. The CDR3: CASSLRSGYDDEQYF. The CDR3 bases are TGTGCCAGCAGCTTAAGATCGGGGTACGACGACGAGCAGTACTTC.

This clonotype was recorded at least ten times. The J gene is TRBJ1-1, the V gene TRBV6-2 or TRBV6-3, with 11 bases matching TRBD1. CDR3 length equals 14 residues. Unmatched junction bases numbered 3, after V lost 5 bases and J lost 4 bases. The germline V gene encodes CDR1 MNHEY and CDR2 SVGEGT. The CDR3 DNA follows: TGTGCCAGCAGTGCCGGGACAGGGGGCACTGAAGCTTTCTTT. Its translation is CASSAGTGGTEAFF.

This clonotype was seen a few times. The CDR3 DNA sequence: TGTGCCAGCAGCCCAGAGACTAGCGGGCAAAAGACCCAGTACTTC. Protein: CASSPETSGQKTQYF. The V gene is TRBV12-3 or TRBV12-4, the J gene TRBJ2-5, with TRBD2 matching 10 bases. The V segment lost 6 bases and the J segment 6 bases; nucleotides outside the gene matches: 10. This CDR3 region has 15 residues.

There are many counts of this clonotype. The chain recombines TRBV11-2 with TRBJ2-7; TRBD2 aligns across 13 bases. This CDR3 is 15 amino acids long. Germline lookup yields CDR1 SGHAT and CDR2 FQNNGV. Trimming cost V 4 bases and J 6 bases; bases outside gene matches: 6. This chain's CDR3 is CASSSTGTSGIEQYF. The CDR3 nucleotides are TGTGCCAGCAGCTCGACAGGGACTAGCGGGATCGAGCAGTACTTC.

The chain uses TRBV6-2 or TRBV6-3 and TRBJ1-1; D is unclear. V dropped 5 bases and J dropped 6 bases, with 13 bases sitting between them. The CDR3 has 13 amino acids. CDR1 and CDR2 from the germline V gene are MNHEY and SVGEGT. The CDR3 bases are TGTGCCAGCAGTGATACGAACGTCGCTGAAGCTTTCTTT. Its translation: CASSDTNVAEAFF.

This clonotype was recorded at least ten times. The chain has TRBV6-1 and TRBJ2-7, with a tentative D call TRBD1 (5 bases). CDR1 and CDR2 (germline): MNHNS, SASEGT. The CDR3 length is 12 residues. Trimming removed 8 bases at V and 6 bases at J, with 14 bases between. The CDR3 reads CASGQKQGEQYF. DNA of the CDR3: TGTGCCAGCGGTCAGAAGCAGGGCGAGCAGTACTTC.

This clonotype came up many times. This rearrangement joins TRBV6-2 or TRBV6-3 to TRBJ2-7; D unresolved. The CDR3 has 14 residues. The V gene lost 2 bases and the J gene lost 1 base, with 9 bases spanning the gap. Germline V gives CDR1 MNHEY, CDR2 SVGEGT. CDR3 nucleotide sequence: TGTGCCAGCAGTTACGTTAGTATGTCCTACGAGCAGTACTTC. As protein: CASSYVSMSYEQYF.

Many counts were recorded for this clonotype. This sequence joins TRBV2 and TRBJ2-2; D is unresolved. CDR1 and CDR2 (germline): SNHLY, FYNNEI. Trimming removed 0 bases from V and 7 bases from J, with 9 bases in between. The CDR3 contains 14 residues. This chain's CDR3 is CASSEARLSGELFF. Written as DNA, the CDR3 is TGTGCCAGCAGTGAAGCGCGACTGAGCGGGGAGCTGTTTTTT.

Many counts were recorded for this clonotype. The chain links TRBV7-2 to TRBJ2-5, with 10 positions matching TRBD1. Germline V lookup: CDR1 SGHTA, CDR2 FQGNSA. Trimming took 6 bases from V and 5 from J; bases not matched to a gene: 9. The CDR3 is 15 residues long. The chain's CDR3 is CASSLPRDRGETQYF. The DNA of the CDR3 is TGTGCCAGCAGTTTACCCCGGGACAGGGGTGAGACCCAGTACTTC.

In its sample, this clonotype was seen many times. This rearrangement joins TRBV7-2 to TRBJ2-7; possible D gene TRBD2, 6 bases. Trimming removed 2 bases from V and 1 base from J, with 12 bases in between. This CDR3 comprises 15 residues. CDR1 SGHTA and CDR2 FQGNSA come from the germline V gene. The chain's CDR3 is CASSLQAGPSYEQYF. The CDR3 nucleotides read TGTGCCAGCAGCTTACAGGCGGGACCATCCTACGAGCAGTACTTC.

The chain has TRBV7-2 and TRBJ1-1; 8 nucleotides match TRBD1. Trimming cost V 5 bases and J 3 bases; bases outside gene matches: 5. Germline V gene lookup returns CDR1 SGHTA and CDR2 FQGNSA. The length of the CDR3 is 14 residues. CDR3: CASSSYRGDTEAFF. Written as DNA, the CDR3 is TGTGCCAGCAGCAGCTACAGGGGGGACACTGAAGCTTTCTTT.

This clonotype was counted between two and nine times. V usage is TRBV6-1 and J usage is TRBJ1-6; maybe TRBD1 (5 bases). CDR3 length: 13 amino acids. The V end lost 6 bases, the J end lost 8 bases, and 11 bases lay between the germline ends. CDR1 and CDR2 (germline): MNHNS, SASEGT. In DNA, the CDR3 is TGTGCCAGCAGCCTGGACATCTATTCACCCCTCCACTTT. Protein sequence: CASSLDIYSPLHF.

This clonotype was seen ten or more times. This sequence joins TRBV10-3 and TRBJ2-7; D is uncertain. The V gene's germline CDR1 is ENHRY and CDR2 SYGVKD. Deletions cut 0 bases from V and 0 bases from J, with 12 bases between. CDR3 size: 16 residues. For the CDR3, the DNA is TGTGCCATCAGTGAGTCCGAAGGGATCTCCTCCTACGAGCAGTACTTC. This translates into CAISESEGISSYEQYF.

The CDR3 nucleotides read TGTGCCAGCAGCTTATTTAGTTCGGATCAGCCCCAGCATTTT. As protein: CASSLFSSDQPQHF. The chain combines TRBV7-8 with TRBJ1-5; the D is unclear. Trimming removed 2 bases from V and 5 bases from J, with 10 bases in between. Germline loops: CDR1 SGHVS, CDR2 FQNEAQ. This CDR3 contains 14 residues.

This clonotype is medium-sized. The CDR3 DNA is TGTGCCAGCAGTTACTCTGTGCGGGGCATGAACACTGAAGCTTTCTTT. This sequence encodes CASSYSVRGMNTEAFF. The chain uses TRBV6-2 or TRBV6-3 and TRBJ1-1; weak D call: TRBD1 (5 bases). The CDR3 spans 16 residues. Trimming removed 0 bases from V and 0 bases from J, with 11 bases in between. Germline assignment: CDR1 MNHEY and CDR2 SVGEGT.

CDR3 bases: TGTGCCAGCAGTTTGGGGGGAGGCACTTCCTACGAGCAGTACTTC. This gives the protein CASSLGGGTSYEQYF. V is TRBV28 and J is TRBJ2-7, with D possibly being TRBD2 (6 bases). In germline, CDR1 is MDHEN, CDR2 SYDVKM. The length of the CDR3 is 15 residues. Trimming cost V 3 bases and J 1 base, with 13 bases left between them.

This clonotype was seen at least ten times. The chain employs TRBV4-1 and TRBJ1-2; D is uncertain. This CDR3 spans 14 amino acids. Trimming shortened V by 5 bases and J by 8 bases, and 18 bases separated the two germline ends. Germline V gene data show CDR1 as MGHRA and CDR2 as YSYEKL. CDR3 sequence (DNA): TGCGCCAGCAGCGAACATCTTGCGGTTTACGGCTACACCTTC. Its protein product is CASSEHLAVYGYTF.

This clonotype has ten or more counts. DNA of the CDR3: TGTGCCAGCACTAGATCAGGACAGGGACCGAACACCGGGGAGCTGTTTTTT. Protein: CASTRSGQGPNTGELFF. This chain links TRBV6-4 with TRBJ2-2; 8 positions agree with TRBD1. The CDR3 spans 17 residues. V dropped 7 bases and J dropped 0; count of bases not matched to a gene: 10. In germline, CDR1 is MRHNA, CDR2 SNTAGT.

This clonotype was seen many times. The chain has TRBV6-1 and TRBJ1-1, with 9 bases fitting TRBD1. Germline assignment: CDR1 MNHNS and CDR2 SASEGT. The V and J ends lost 3 bases and 0 bases, in that order; junction bases with no gene match: 2. The CDR3 contains 15 residues. The CDR3, as DNA: TGTGCCAGCAGTGAGCGGACAGGGGTGAACACTGAAGCTTTCTTT. Protein: CASSERTGVNTEAFF.

Ten or more counts support this clonotype. The chain couples TRBV6-5 to TRBJ1-2; D is possibly TRBD1 (5 bases). With 3 bases removed from V and 4 bases from J, the gap between germline ends came to 12 bases. Germline V CDR1 and CDR2: MNHEY, SVGAGI. The CDR3 extends over 14 amino acids. CDR3 region: CASSYETDLYGYTF. As DNA, the CDR3 is TGTGCCAGCAGTTATGAGACAGACCTCTATGGCTACACCTTC.

Many counts were recorded for this clonotype. This sequence joins TRBV6-5 and TRBJ1-2; D is perhaps TRBD1 (6 bases). Deletions cut 0 bases from V and 4 bases from J, with 12 bases between. This CDR3 contains 15 residues. In germline, CDR1 is MNHEY, CDR2 SVGAGI. The CDR3 DNA is TGTGCCAGCAGTTACTCTGGGGGCCGGGCCTATGGCTACACCTTC. It codes for CASSYSGGRAYGYTF.